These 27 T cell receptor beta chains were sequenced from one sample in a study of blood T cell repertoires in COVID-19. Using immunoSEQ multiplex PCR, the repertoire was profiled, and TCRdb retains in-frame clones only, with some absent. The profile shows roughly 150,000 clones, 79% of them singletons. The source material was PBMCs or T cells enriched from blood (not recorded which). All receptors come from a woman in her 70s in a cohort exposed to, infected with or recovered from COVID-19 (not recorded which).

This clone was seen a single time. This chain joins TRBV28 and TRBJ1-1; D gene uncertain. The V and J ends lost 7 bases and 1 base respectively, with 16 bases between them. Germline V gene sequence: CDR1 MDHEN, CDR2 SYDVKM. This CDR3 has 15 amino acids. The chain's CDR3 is CASTYIYSKNTEAFF. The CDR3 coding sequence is TGTGCCAGCACCTATATATATTCGAAGAACACTGAAGCTTTCTTT. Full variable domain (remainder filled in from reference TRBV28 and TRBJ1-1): DVKVTQSSRYLVKRTGEKVFLECVQDMDHENMFWYRQDPGLGLRLIYFSYDVKMKEKGDIPEGYSVSREKKERFSLILESASTNQTSMYLCASTYIYSKNTEAFFGQGTRLTVV.

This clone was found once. The CDR3 nucleotides read TGTGCCAGCAGCTTATTTGGGGGGACTAGCACAGATACGCAGTATTTT. This encodes CASSLFGGTSTDTQYF. The chain recombines TRBV7-3 with TRBJ2-3, with D maybe TRBD2 (6 bases). The germline V gene encodes CDR1 SGHTA and CDR2 FQGTGA. The CDR3 length is 16 residues. Trimming took off 2 bases at V and 0 bases at J, with 12 bases between the two ends.

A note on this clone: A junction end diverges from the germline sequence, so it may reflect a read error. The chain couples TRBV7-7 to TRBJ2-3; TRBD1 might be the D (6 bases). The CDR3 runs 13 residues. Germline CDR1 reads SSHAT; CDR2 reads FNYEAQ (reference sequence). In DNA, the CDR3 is TGTGCTAGCAGCCAGGGGTTCACAGATACGCAGTATTTT. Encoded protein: CASSQGFTDTQYF.

The CDR3 sequence: CASSLVGGDLYEQYF. Written as DNA, the CDR3 is TGTGCCAGCAGCTTAGTTGGGGGCGACCTCTACGAGCAGTACTTC. The rearrangement links TRBV11-3 to TRBJ2-7; possibly TRBD1 for D (6 bases). The CDR3 runs 15 residues. Germline CDR1 and CDR2: SGHNT and YENEEA. The V end lost 1 base, the J end lost 3 bases, and 13 bases lay between the germline ends.

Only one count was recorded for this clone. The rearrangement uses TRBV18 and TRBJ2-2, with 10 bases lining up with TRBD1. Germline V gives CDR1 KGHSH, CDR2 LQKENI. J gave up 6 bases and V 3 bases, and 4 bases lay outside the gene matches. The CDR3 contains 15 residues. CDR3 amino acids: CASSPVTGGSGELFF. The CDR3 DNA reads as TGTGCCAGCTCACCCGTGACAGGGGGCTCCGGGGAGCTGTTTTTT. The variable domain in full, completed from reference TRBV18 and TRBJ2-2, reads NAGVMQNPRHLVRRRGQEARLRCSPMKGHSHVYWYRQLPEEGLKFMVYLQKENIIDESGMPKERFSAEFPKEGPSILRIQQVVRGDSAAYFCASSPVTGGSGELFFGEGSRLTVL.

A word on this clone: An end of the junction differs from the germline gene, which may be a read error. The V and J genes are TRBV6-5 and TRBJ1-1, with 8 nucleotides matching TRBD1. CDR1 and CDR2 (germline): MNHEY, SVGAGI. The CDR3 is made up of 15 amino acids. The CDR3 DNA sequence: TGTGCCAGCAGCTACTTTGGACAGGGCTATTCTGAAGCTTTCTTT. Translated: CASSYFGQGYSEAFF.

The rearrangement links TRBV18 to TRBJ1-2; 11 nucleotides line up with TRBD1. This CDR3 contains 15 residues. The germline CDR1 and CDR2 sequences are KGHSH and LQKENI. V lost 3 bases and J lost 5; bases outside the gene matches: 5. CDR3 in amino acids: CASSPGTGGEYGYTF. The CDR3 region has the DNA TGTGCCAGCTCACCCGGGACAGGGGGTGAATATGGCTACACCTTC.

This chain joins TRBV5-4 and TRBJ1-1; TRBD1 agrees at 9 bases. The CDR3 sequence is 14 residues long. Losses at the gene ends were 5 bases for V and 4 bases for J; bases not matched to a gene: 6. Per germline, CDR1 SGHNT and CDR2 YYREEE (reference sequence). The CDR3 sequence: CASSWDRESTEAFF. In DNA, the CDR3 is TGTGCCAGCAGTTGGGACAGGGAGAGCACTGAAGCTTTCTTT.

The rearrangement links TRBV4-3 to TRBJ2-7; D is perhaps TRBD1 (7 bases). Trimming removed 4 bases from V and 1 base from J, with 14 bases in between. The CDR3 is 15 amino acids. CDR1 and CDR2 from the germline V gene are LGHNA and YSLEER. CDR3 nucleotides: TGCGCCAGCAGCCGCGGGACAGAGCTTTCCTACGAGCAGTACTTC. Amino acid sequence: CASSRGTELSYEQYF.

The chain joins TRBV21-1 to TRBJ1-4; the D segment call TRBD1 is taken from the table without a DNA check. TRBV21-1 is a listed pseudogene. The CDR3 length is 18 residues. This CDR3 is CASSMPDRGTLGKEKLFF. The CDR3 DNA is TGTGCCAGCAGCATGCCGGACAGGGGAACTCTAGGTAAGGAAAAACTGTTTTTT.

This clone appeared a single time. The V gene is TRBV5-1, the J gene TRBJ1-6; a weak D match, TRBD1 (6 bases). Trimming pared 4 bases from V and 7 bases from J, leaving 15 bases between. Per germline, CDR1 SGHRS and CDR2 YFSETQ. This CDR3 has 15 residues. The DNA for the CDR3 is TGCGCCAGCAGCGCTACCAGGACAGAGAATTCACCCCTCCACTTT. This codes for CASSATRTENSPLHF.

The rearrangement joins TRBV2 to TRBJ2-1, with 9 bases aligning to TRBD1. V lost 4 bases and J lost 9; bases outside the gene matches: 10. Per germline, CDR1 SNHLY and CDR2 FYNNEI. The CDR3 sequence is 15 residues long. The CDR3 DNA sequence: TGTGCCAGCAGTGTGGAGGGACAGGGAAAGGGTGAGCAGTTCTTC. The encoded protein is CASSVEGQGKGEQFF.

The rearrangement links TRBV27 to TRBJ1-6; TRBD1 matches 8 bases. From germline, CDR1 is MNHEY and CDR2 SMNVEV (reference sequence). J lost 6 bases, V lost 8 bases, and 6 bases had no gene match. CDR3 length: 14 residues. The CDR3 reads CASRDRGLNSPLHF. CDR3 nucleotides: TGTGCCAGCCGAGACAGGGGCCTTAATTCACCCCTCCACTTT.

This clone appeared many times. The chain's CDR3 is CASSQGGMGYEQYF. The CDR3 DNA follows: TGTGCCAGCAGTCAGGGGGGTATGGGCTACGAGCAGTACTTC. This chain uses TRBV28 with TRBJ2-7; tentatively, D is TRBD1 (7 bases). Germline values: CDR1 MDHEN, CDR2 SYDVKM. V was cut by 5 bases and J by 3 bases, with 14 bases left in between. CDR3 size: 14 residues.

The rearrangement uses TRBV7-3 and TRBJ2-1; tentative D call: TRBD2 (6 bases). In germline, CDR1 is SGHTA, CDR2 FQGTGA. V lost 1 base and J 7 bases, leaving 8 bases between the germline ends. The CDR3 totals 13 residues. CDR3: CASSLNGGNEQFF. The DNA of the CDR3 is TGTGCCAGCAGCTTAAACGGGGGAAATGAGCAGTTCTTC.

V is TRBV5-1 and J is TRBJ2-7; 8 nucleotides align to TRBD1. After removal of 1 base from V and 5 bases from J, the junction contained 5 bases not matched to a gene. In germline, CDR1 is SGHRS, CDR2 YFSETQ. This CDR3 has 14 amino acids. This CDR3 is CASSLRQGANEQYF. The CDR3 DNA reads TGCGCCAGCAGCTTGAGGCAGGGGGCCAACGAGCAGTACTTC.

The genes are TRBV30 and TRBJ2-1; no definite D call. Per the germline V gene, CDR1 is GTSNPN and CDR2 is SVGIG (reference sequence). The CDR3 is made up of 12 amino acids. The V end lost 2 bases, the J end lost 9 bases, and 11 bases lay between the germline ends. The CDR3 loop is CAWSSSGVEQFF. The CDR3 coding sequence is TGTGCCTGGAGTTCGTCTGGAGTTGAGCAGTTCTTC. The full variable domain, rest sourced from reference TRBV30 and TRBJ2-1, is SQTIHQWPATLVQPVGSPLSLECTVEGTSNPNLYWYRQAAGRGLQLLFYSVGIGQISSEVPQNLSASRPQDRQFILSSKKLLLSDSGFYLCAWSSSGVEQFFGPGTRLTVL.

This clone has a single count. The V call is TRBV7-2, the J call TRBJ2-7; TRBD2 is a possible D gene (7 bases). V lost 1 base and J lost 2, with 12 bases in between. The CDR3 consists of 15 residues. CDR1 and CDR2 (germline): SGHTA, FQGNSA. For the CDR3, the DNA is TGTGCCAGCAGCTTAGGCGGGGGCGGAACCTACGAGCAGTACTTC. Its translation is CASSLGGGGTYEQYF.

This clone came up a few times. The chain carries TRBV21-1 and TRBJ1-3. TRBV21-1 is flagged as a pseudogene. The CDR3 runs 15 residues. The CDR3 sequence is CASSNKEVAGNTIYF. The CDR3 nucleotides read TGTGCCAGCAGCAACAAGGAGGTCGCTGGAAACACCATATATTTT.

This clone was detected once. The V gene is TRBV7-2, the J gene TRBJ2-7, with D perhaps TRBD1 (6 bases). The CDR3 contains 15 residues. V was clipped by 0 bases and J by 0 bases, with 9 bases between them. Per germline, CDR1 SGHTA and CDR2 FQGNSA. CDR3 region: CASSLATGPSYEQYF. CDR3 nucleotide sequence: TGTGCCAGCAGCTTAGCGACAGGCCCCTCCTACGAGCAGTACTTC.

The CDR3 here is CASSPPGLTTDTQYF. Here the CDR3 DNA reads TGTGCCAGCTCACCACCGGGACTTACCACAGATACGCAGTATTTT. The chain couples TRBV18 to TRBJ2-3, with D possibly being TRBD2 (6 bases). The germline gives CDR1 KGHSH, CDR2 LQKENI. This CDR3 region has 15 residues. V was pared by 0 bases and J by 2 bases, with 9 bases between.

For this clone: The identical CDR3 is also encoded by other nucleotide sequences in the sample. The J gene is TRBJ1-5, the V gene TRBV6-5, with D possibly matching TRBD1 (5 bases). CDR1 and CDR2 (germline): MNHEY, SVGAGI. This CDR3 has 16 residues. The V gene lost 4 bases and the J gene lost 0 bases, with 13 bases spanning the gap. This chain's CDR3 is CASSSPGGYSNQPQHF. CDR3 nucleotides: TGTGCCAGCAGTTCCCCGGGGGGGTATAGCAATCAGCCCCAGCATTTT.

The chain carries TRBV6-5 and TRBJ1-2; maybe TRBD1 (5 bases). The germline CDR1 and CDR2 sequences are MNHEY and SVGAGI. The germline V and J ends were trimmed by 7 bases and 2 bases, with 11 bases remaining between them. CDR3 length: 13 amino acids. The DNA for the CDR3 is TGTGCCAGCACCTCGACAGCGAACTATGGCTACACCTTC. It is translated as CASTSTANYGYTF.

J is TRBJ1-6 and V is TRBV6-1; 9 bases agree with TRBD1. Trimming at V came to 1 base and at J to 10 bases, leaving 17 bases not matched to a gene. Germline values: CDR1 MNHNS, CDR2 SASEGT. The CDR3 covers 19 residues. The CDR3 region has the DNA TGTGCCAGCAGTGAAGTATGGAGTTTTCGGACAGGGGTGGGCTCACCCCTCCACTTT. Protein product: CASSEVWSFRTGVGSPLHF.

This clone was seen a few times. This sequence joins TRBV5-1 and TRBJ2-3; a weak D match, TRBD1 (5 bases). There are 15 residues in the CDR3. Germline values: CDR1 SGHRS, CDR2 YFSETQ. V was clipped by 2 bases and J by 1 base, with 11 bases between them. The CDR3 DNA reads TGCGCCAGCAGCTTTACAGGTTGGGGCACAGATACGCAGTATTTT. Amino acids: CASSFTGWGTDTQYF.

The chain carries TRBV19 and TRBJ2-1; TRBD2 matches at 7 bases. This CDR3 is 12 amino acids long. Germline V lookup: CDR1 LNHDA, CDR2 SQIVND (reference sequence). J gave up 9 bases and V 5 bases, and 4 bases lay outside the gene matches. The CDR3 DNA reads TGTGCCAGTAGTGCCCGCGGGGGTGAGCAGTTCTTC. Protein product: CASSARGGEQFF. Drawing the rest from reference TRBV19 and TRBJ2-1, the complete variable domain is DGGITQSPKYLFRKEGQNVTLSCEQNLNHDAMYWYRQDPGQGLRLIYYSQIVNDFQKGDIAEGYSVSREKKESFPLTVTSAQKNPTAFYLCASSARGGEQFFGPGTRLTVL.

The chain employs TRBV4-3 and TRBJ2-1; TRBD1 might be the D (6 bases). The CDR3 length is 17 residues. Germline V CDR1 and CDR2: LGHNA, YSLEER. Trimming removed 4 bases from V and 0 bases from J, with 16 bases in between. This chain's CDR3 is CASSRTDYGSSYNEQFF. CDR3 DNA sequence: TGCGCCAGCAGCCGGACAGATTATGGGAGCTCCTACAATGAGCAGTTCTTC.